The T cell receptor beta chain described here comes from a study of T cell responses to AZD1222 COVID-19 vaccine. As for the study in general: Second-dose groups at about 4 or about 12 weeks were pooled.

The assay was immunoSEQ multiplex PCR, and TCRdb's table has in-frame clones only and misses some. The sample has about 150,000 clones; roughly 90% are singletons. CDR3 length: 18 amino acids. The V and J ends lost 2 bases and 1 base, in that order; junction bases with no gene match: 11. Germline lookup yields CDR1 ENHRY and CDR2 SYGVKD. The sequence was collected from an adult in good health. The chain has TRBV10-3 and TRBJ2-3, with TRBD2 matching over 8 bases. The sequencing here drew on peripheral blood, taken on day 0 of AZD1222 vaccination. The CDR3 loop reads CAISETMIAGKRTDTQYF. DNA of the CDR3: TGTGCCATCAGTGAGACGATGATAGCGGGGAAACGCACAGATACGCAGTATTTT.